What follows are 29 T cell receptor beta chains derived from one specimen sequenced in a study of identifying expanded T cells in peripheral blood. The assay was immunoSEQ multiplex PCR, and TCRdb's table has in-frame clones only and misses some. The table shows 60,000 to 70,000 clones, with about 83% occurring only once. Sequencing input: blood. All receptors derive from a person aged 18 to 70 in good health.

As concerns this clone: Other DNA sequences in this specimen translate into the identical CDR3. The genes are TRBV29-1 and TRBJ1-1; D is unclear. The V and J ends lost 4 bases and 1 base respectively, with 13 bases between them. The CDR3 covers 14 residues. Germline-derived CDR1 and CDR2 are SQVTM and ANQGSEA. CDR3 sequence reads: CSVGQKGQNTEAFF. The CDR3 DNA follows: TGCAGCGTTGGCCAAAAAGGGCAGAACACTGAAGCTTTCTTT. The full variable domain, with the rest looked up from reference TRBV29-1 and TRBJ1-1, is SAVISQKPSRDICQRGTSLTIQCQVDSQVTMMFWYRQQPGQSLTLIATANQGSEATYESGFVIDKFPISRPNLTFSTLTVSNMSPEDSSIYLCSVGQKGQNTEAFFGQGTRLTVV.

The chain is built from TRBV5-1 and TRBJ2-5; 8 bases match TRBD2. The CDR3 loop spans 14 amino acids. V dropped 1 base and J dropped 4; count of bases not matched to a gene: 3. Germline V gene sequence: CDR1 SGHRS, CDR2 YFSETQ. The CDR3 sequence is CASSLSSGVETQYF. CDR3 nucleotides: TGCGCCAGCAGCTTGAGTAGCGGGGTAGAGACCCAGTACTTC.

The chain has TRBV9 and TRBJ2-1, with TRBD2 as a possible D gene (6 bases). CDR1 is SGDLS, CDR2 YYNGEE, per germline. Trimming cost V 3 bases and J 5 bases, with 18 bases left between them. This CDR3 comprises 16 residues. For the CDR3, the DNA is TGTGCCAGCAGCGCCAGGGACTTGACCCGCCACAATGAGCAGTTCTTC. Amino acids: CASSARDLTRHNEQFF.

This chain joins TRBV4-2 and TRBJ2-3; TRBD2 agrees at 9 bases. Trimming removed 1 base from V and 7 bases from J; junction bases left unmatched: 15. Germline V lookup: CDR1 LGHNA, CDR2 YNFKEQ. The CDR3 has 18 residues. This CDR3 reads CASSQVGSGGRQDYTQYF. In DNA, the CDR3 is TGTGCCAGCAGCCAAGTTGGTAGCGGGGGACGGCAAGACTATACGCAGTATTTT.

This chain uses TRBV13 with TRBJ2-3; 8 nucleotides line up with TRBD2. There are 17 residues in the CDR3. V shed 6 bases and J 0 bases; nucleotides not matched to a gene: 11. From germline, CDR1 is PRHDT and CDR2 FYEKMQ (reference sequence). In DNA, the CDR3 is TGTGCCAGCAGTGGACCTACTAGCGGCCCTAGCACAGATACGCAGTATTTT. This translates into CASSGPTSGPSTDTQYF.

The chain recombines TRBV12-5 with TRBJ1-5; D might be TRBD1 (5 bases). Trimming stripped 5 bases from V and 5 bases from J, with 13 bases between. Germline values: CDR1 LGHNT, CDR2 FRNRAP. The CDR3 runs 14 residues. The CDR3 region has the DNA TGTGCTAGTGGTCCCCCAGGGTTGGATCAGCCCCAGCATTTT. Amino acid sequence: CASGPPGLDQPQHF. The full variable domain, in which reference TRBV12-5 and TRBJ1-5 provide the parts outside the CDR3, is DARVTQTPRHKVTEMGQEVTMRCQPILGHNTVFWYRQTMMQGLELLAYFRNRAPLDDSGMPKDRFSAEMPDATLATLKIQPSEPRDSAVYFCASGPPGLDQPQHFGDGTRLSIL.

V usage is TRBV29-1 and J usage is TRBJ1-1; a weak D match, TRBD1 (5 bases). CDR3 length: 13 amino acids. Germline V gives CDR1 SQVTM, CDR2 ANQGSEA. V was shortened by 7 bases and J by 3 bases, with 15 bases between the two germline ends. For the CDR3, the DNA is TGCAGCGCGGATCCAAAGGGGTACACTGAAGCTTTCTTT. Its translation: CSADPKGYTEAFF.

The chain employs TRBV5-6 and TRBJ1-2, with D perhaps TRBD1 (5 bases). The CDR3 runs to 16 residues. Trimming removed 0 bases from V and 7 bases from J, with 19 bases in between. CDR1 and CDR2 from the germline V gene are SGHDT and YYEEEE. CDR3 DNA sequence: TGTGCCAGCAGCTTGGGTCGAGGGGACGAAAGGAGTGGCTACACCTTC. It translates to CASSLGRGDERSGYTF.

V and J are TRBV19 and TRBJ2-2; 10 positions agree with TRBD2. The ends lost 7 bases at V and 1 base at J; junction bases unmatched: 12. The germline V gene encodes CDR1 LNHDA and CDR2 SQIVND (reference sequence). The CDR3 runs 18 residues. DNA of the CDR3: TGTGCCAGTATGAGAACTAGCGGGATCTACGGGAACACCGGGGAGCTGTTTTTT. Protein product: CASMRTSGIYGNTGELFF. Based on the CDR3 plus reference TRBV19 and TRBJ2-2, the full variable domain is DGGITQSPKYLFRKEGQNVTLSCEQNLNHDAMYWYRQDPGQGLRLIYYSQIVNDFQKGDIAEGYSVSREKKESFPLTVTSAQKNPTAFYLCASMRTSGIYGNTGELFFGEGSRLTVL.

V gene TRBV19 combines with J gene TRBJ2-7; 11 bases fit TRBD2. Germline V CDR1 and CDR2: LNHDA, SQIVND (reference sequence). The CDR3 loop spans 15 amino acids. J gave up 4 bases and V 5 bases, and 7 bases lay outside the gene matches. Written as DNA, the CDR3 is TGTGCCAGTAGTGAGACTAGCGGGACCCCGTACGAGCAGTACTTC. It is translated as CASSETSGTPYEQYF.

In its sample, this clone was seen once. The chain combines TRBV19 with TRBJ1-6; weak D call: TRBD1 (5 bases). Germline assignment: CDR1 LNHDA and CDR2 SQIVND (reference sequence). V dropped 9 bases and J dropped 0 bases, with 18 bases sitting between them. The CDR3 consists of 17 residues. Written as DNA, the CDR3 is TGTGCCAGCGACGGGGGAGCTGGAAGCTCCTATAATTCACCCCTCCACTTT. This translates into CASDGGAGSSYNSPLHF.

The chain is built from TRBV27 and TRBJ1-2; 8 nucleotides match TRBD1. J gave up 8 bases and V 0 bases, and 5 bases lay outside the gene matches. CDR1 is MNHEY, CDR2 SMNVEV, per germline (reference sequence). The length of the CDR3 is 14 residues. CDR3 residues: CASSLSGQGGGYTF. CDR3 DNA: TGTGCCAGCAGTTTATCCGGACAGGGAGGCGGCTACACCTTC.

Here the CDR3 DNA reads TGTGCCAGCAGCTTGTACACAGGGGCCCGACACAATGAGCAGTTCTTC. This codes for CASSLYTGARHNEQFF. V gene TRBV5-6 combines with J gene TRBJ2-1; TRBD1 matches at 7 bases. J was trimmed by 5 bases and V by 1 base; bases with no gene match: 9. Germline CDR1 reads SGHDT; CDR2 reads YYEEEE. The CDR3 covers 16 residues.

The chain is built from TRBV6-5 and TRBJ1-5; 8 bases match TRBD1. The germline gives CDR1 MNHEY, CDR2 SVGAGI. This CDR3 spans 15 amino acids. The junction had 2 bases not matched to a gene; V was cut back by 3 bases and J by 1 base. The CDR3 sequence is CASSYRTGSNQPQHF. The CDR3 coding sequence is TGTGCCAGCAGTTATAGGACAGGGAGCAATCAGCCCCAGCATTTT.

The chain links TRBV19 to TRBJ1-2, with a possible D match to TRBD1 (5 bases). CDR1 is LNHDA, CDR2 SQIVND, per germline (reference sequence). V lost 6 bases and J lost 8, with 19 bases in between. The CDR3 has 14 amino acids. The CDR3: CASSPSSPRDGYTF. CDR3 sequence (DNA): TGTGCCAGTAGCCCCTCCTCTCCGCGGGACGGCTACACCTTC.

The rearrangement joins TRBV6-1 to TRBJ2-5; D is undetermined. The CDR3 runs 14 residues. The germline gives CDR1 MNHNS, CDR2 SASEGT. V was trimmed by 5 bases and J by 7 bases, leaving 17 bases between them. CDR3 protein: CASSSADRVGTQYF. The CDR3 region has the DNA TGTGCCAGCAGTAGTGCTGATCGGGTAGGGACCCAGTACTTC.

The rearrangement uses TRBV6-6 and TRBJ1-1; D is unresolved. Germline V gene lookup returns CDR1 MNHNY and CDR2 SVGAGI (reference sequence). The CDR3 length is 13 residues. V lost 4 bases to trimming and J lost 1 base, with 7 bases between them. Here the CDR3 reads CASSFQQNTEAFF. In DNA, the CDR3 is TGTGCCAGCAGTTTTCAGCAGAACACTGAAGCTTTCTTT.

The chain has TRBV5-4 and TRBJ2-6; no reliable D call. Germline assignment: CDR1 SGHNT and CDR2 YYREEE (reference sequence). The CDR3 totals 15 residues. V was cut by 4 bases and J by 2 bases, with 10 bases left in between. This CDR3 is CASSRPDPGANVLTF. The DNA for the CDR3 is TGTGCCAGCAGCCGCCCGGATCCTGGGGCCAACGTCCTGACTTTC.

The V and J genes are TRBV7-6 and TRBJ2-1; D not certain. V was trimmed by 1 base and J by 8 bases, leaving 18 bases between them. The CDR3 consists of 16 residues. Germline V gene data show CDR1 as SGHVS and CDR2 as FNYEAQ. CDR3 sequence: CASSLGHGSSRDEQFF. DNA for the CDR3: TGTGCCAGCAGCTTAGGACATGGCAGTTCTAGGGATGAGCAGTTCTTC.

This rearrangement joins TRBV5-1 to TRBJ2-3; D might be TRBD1 or TRBD2, each matching 6 bases. Germline V gene lookup returns CDR1 SGHRS and CDR2 YFSETQ. The CDR3 sequence is 18 residues long. With 4 bases removed from V and 6 bases from J, the gap between germline ends came to 27 bases. In DNA, the CDR3 is TGCGCCAGCAGCCCCCCCCTGAGCCTAGGGGGGAGAGGGGATACGCAGTATTTT. Amino acid sequence: CASSPPLSLGGRGDTQYF.

The chain links TRBV6-1 to TRBJ2-1; the match to TRBD2 covers 9 bases. Looked up from germline, CDR1 is MNHNS and CDR2 is SASEGT. The CDR3 has 15 residues. Trimming at V came to 3 bases and at J to 2 bases, leaving 2 bases not matched to a gene. The DNA for the CDR3 is TGTGCCAGCAGTGATGGCGGGAGGGCCTACAATGAGCAGTTCTTC. This encodes CASSDGGRAYNEQFF.

V gene TRBV19 combines with J gene TRBJ2-5; perhaps TRBD1 as D (6 bases). The J call may be mistaken, given a closer DNA end match to TRBJ2-7. CDR3 length: 16 amino acids. Germline CDR1 reads LNHDA; CDR2 reads SQIVND (reference sequence). The CDR3 is CASSMGAPPGSYEQYF. Written as DNA, the CDR3 is TGTGCCAGTAGTATGGGGGCTCCGCCGGGCTCCTACGAGCAGTACTTC.

This clone was recorded only once. The V call is TRBV29-1, the J call TRBJ2-1, with 13 bases matching TRBD2. J was trimmed by 0 bases and V by 6 bases; bases with no gene match: 2. Germline V gives CDR1 SQVTM, CDR2 ANQGSEA. The CDR3 is 15 residues long. CDR3 amino acids: CSVGLAGSSYNEQFF. DNA for the CDR3: TGCAGCGTGGGACTAGCGGGGAGCTCCTACAATGAGCAGTTCTTC.

This clone was counted once. This chain joins TRBV28 and TRBJ1-2; possible D gene TRBD1, 6 bases. V lost 4 bases to trimming and J lost 4 bases, with 16 bases between them. Germline CDR1 reads MDHEN; CDR2 reads SYDVKM. CDR3 length: 15 residues. The CDR3 here is CASSSGTGGSYGYTF. As DNA, the CDR3 is TGTGCCAGCAGTTCAGGCACCGGGGGCAGCTATGGCTACACCTTC.

The rearrangement uses TRBV19 and TRBJ2-2; D might be TRBD1 (7 bases). With 8 bases removed from V and 7 bases from J, the gap between germline ends came to 17 bases. CDR1 LNHDA and CDR2 SQIVND come from the germline V gene (reference sequence). CDR3 size: 14 residues. The CDR3 loop is CASHRGLLIGELFF. CDR3 bases: TGTGCCAGTCACAGGGGACTCCTGATCGGGGAGCTGTTTTTT.

Notes on this clone: This specimen includes other DNA sequences encoding the same CDR3. V usage is TRBV30 and J usage is TRBJ1-2; 11 nucleotides align to TRBD1. Germline CDR1 GTSNPN, CDR2 SVGIG (reference sequence). J lost 4 bases, V lost 2 bases, and 15 bases had no gene match. The CDR3 consists of 18 residues. The CDR3 protein is CAWSPGGGTGGLSYGYTF. The CDR3, as DNA: TGTGCCTGGAGTCCGGGTGGGGGGACAGGGGGGCTGAGCTATGGCTACACCTTC.

The chain links TRBV7-5 to TRBJ1-4. TRBV7-5 is a pseudogene locus. CDR3 length: 14 residues. The CDR3 reads CARSLLRLCEKLFF. The DNA for the CDR3 is TGTGCCAGAAGCTTACTGAGGCTATGTGAAAAACTGTTTTTT.

The rearrangement joins TRBV7-9 to TRBJ2-7; D not resolved. Germline values: CDR1 SEHNR, CDR2 FQNEAQ (reference sequence). The CDR3 is 11 amino acids. V lost 3 bases, J lost 6 bases, and 6 bases lay in between. The CDR3 protein is CASSFRVEQYV. CDR3 coding DNA: TGTGCCAGCAGCTTTAGGGTCGAGCAGTACGTC.

With respect to this clone: This sample includes further DNA sequences coding for the same CDR3. The chain combines TRBV18 with TRBJ1-4; D remains unclear. Germline CDR1 is KGHSH and CDR2 is LQKENI. The length of the CDR3 is 13 residues. The V end was cut by 2 bases, the J end by 5 bases, with 6 bases between. The CDR3 spells CASSPGENEKLFF. The CDR3 DNA reads as TGTGCCAGCTCACCAGGGGAAAATGAAAAACTGTTTTTT.